These 4 T cell receptor beta chains originate from one sample sequenced in a study of blood T cell repertoires in COVID-19. The repertoire was sequenced with immunoSEQ multiplex PCR; TCRdb's copy has only in-frame clones and lacks some. The sample has approximately 36,000 clones, around 80% seen once. Material for sequencing was peripheral blood. Receptor source: a man aged 55 to 70 with COVID-19, enrolled during active disease.

This clone has only a few counts. V is TRBV12-3 or TRBV12-4 and J is TRBJ1-1; tentative D call: TRBD1 (6 bases). Trimming removed 4 bases from V and 3 bases from J, with 9 bases in between. CDR3 size: 13 residues. Here the CDR3 DNA reads TGTGCCAGCAGTTGGTGGGGGCACACTGAAGCTTTCTTT. Translating gives CASSWWGHTEAFF.

In its sample, this clone was seen a few times. The chain recombines TRBV30 with TRBJ2-7, with 7 positions matching TRBD1. Unmatched junction bases numbered 10, after V lost 2 bases and J lost 3 bases. The CDR3 runs 15 residues. Germline-derived CDR1 and CDR2 are GTSNPN and SVGIG (reference sequence). Written as DNA, the CDR3 is TGTGCCTGGAGTCACCCGGGACAGCCTTACTACGAGCAGTACTTC. Its protein is CAWSHPGQPYYEQYF.

CDR3 in amino acids: CASGNRAIYGYTF. Written as DNA, the CDR3 is TGTGCCAGCGGCAACAGGGCGATCTATGGCTACACCTTC. The chain carries TRBV2 and TRBJ1-2, with D perhaps TRBD1 (6 bases). CDR1 is SNHLY, CDR2 FYNNEI, per germline. The CDR3 consists of 13 residues. Deletions cut 8 bases from V and 4 bases from J, with 14 bases between.

The chain combines TRBV25-1 with TRBJ2-6, with D tentatively TRBD2 (6 bases). V lost 3 bases and J 2 bases, leaving 11 bases between the germline ends. This CDR3 is 16 amino acids long. Germline-derived CDR1 and CDR2 are MGHDK and SYGVNS. The CDR3 region has the DNA TGTGCCAGCAGTGAGGAGGGGCCCCCTGGGGCCAACGTCCTGACTTTC. Translating gives CASSEEGPPGANVLTF.